The sequence of this TCR beta chain was determined in a study of blood T cell repertoires in COVID-19 (dated by TCRdb to the early 2020s). For the study in its entirety: Samples covering the acute and convalescent phases of COVID-19 were provided by collaborators in the United States, Italy and Spain. The dataset comprised deeply sampled blood TCRbeta repertoires from subjects exposed to, actively infected with, or recovered from COVID-19. The sample metadata nearly always contained a de-identified subject ID, COVID-19 status, age in years and sex. Where available, HLA class I and class II types were taken from metadata supplied by the sample provider and were not determined by assay-based typing. The repertoires were released in a freely available public database intended as a resource for research on the immune response to SARS-CoV-2. The samples were drawn from two sources: the first 160 participants of the ongoing ImmuneRACE study, and over 1,000 subjects contributed by 6 global collaborators. The prospective study material was composed of cDNA or gDNA derived from T cells, B-cell-depleted T cells, or PBMCs.

The CDR3 starts with the cysteine, ends with the phenylalanine, and has 18 residues. Kept here is only the CDR3 DNA, which spans 54 bases and is read in frame from base 1. CDR1 and CDR2, looked up from the germline V gene (reference sequence), are LGHDT and YNNKEL. V loses 1 base at its end and J loses 5 bases; junction bases beyond the gene matches: 10. General findings and caveats noted by the study authors: The amount of clinical and demographic metadata varied by source and participant and was provided uncurated.

TCRbeta CDR3 regions were amplified from genomic DNA by means of the immunoSEQ Assay, a bias-controlled multiplex PCR. As for the original processing: Within the assay, amplification of reference gene primers was used to estimate how many nucleated cells each sample contained. To quantify the absolute abundance of each unique TCRbeta CDR3 rearrangement, sequence reads were collapsed and filtered. Productive Simpson clonality was computed per sample as the square root of Simpson's diversity index over productive rearrangements. Imported from immuneACCESS, the table was reduced by TCRdb to in-frame sequences with V and J called. These copies leave out some clones; in studies compared against another copy, an unresolved V gene accounts for under half, and the cause of the remainder is not known. That table gives V, J and clone size, and the DNA gave D and trimming. This sample has over 250,000 clones in its table, and about nine tenths of those were observed once. Together, the top ten hold about 8.9% of the sample.

Enrolling through a virtual design, the prospective study's participants ranged in age from roughly 18 to 89 years and lived across roughly 23 United States geographic areas. Cohort assignment in the prospective study relied on participant-reported clinical history from a screening survey and a study questionnaire. ImmuneRACE Cohort 3 recovered participants were defined by two consecutive negative NP/OP PCR tests, healthcare professional clearance, or symptom resolution. Each participant in the prospective study had whole blood, serum and a nasopharyngeal or oropharyngeal swab collected by mobile phlebotomists. Prospective study participants could optionally give additional blood draws and questionnaires over a roughly two-month period. Prospective study blood samples were shipped either frozen or at room temperature before DNA extraction. Concerning this clone itself: There is no known antigen for this receptor. Base qualities are not recorded, but no much larger clone differs from it by a single base.

The chain is assembled from TRBV3-1 (or the pseudogene TRBV3-2) and TRBJ2-1; TRBD1 matches 11 bases in the middle. Sequencing was done on a sample of PBMCs or T cells enriched from blood (not recorded which). This TCR was recovered from a young woman who had recovered from COVID-19. The DNA reads TGTGCCAGCAGCCAAGCAAGAACCGGGACAGGGGGGGACAATGAGCAGTTCTTC. This encodes CASSQARTGTGGDNEQFF.